This T cell receptor beta chain appears in the sequencing data of a study of memory B cells and T cells in multiple sclerosis. Study results and limitations: Normalization was needed because clone-set size differences affected shared clonotype counts.

Profiling relied on immunoSEQ multiplex PCR, and the TCRdb table lists in-frame clones only, not all of them. The sample has approximately 32,000 clones, approximately 85% seen once; the top ten hold roughly 2.6%. CFSE-dim autoproliferating and CFSE-high non-proliferating T cells from unstimulated culture were sequenced separately. Over 4.5x10^7 CFSE-labeled PBMCs were cultured less than 8 days unstimulated, then replicate wells were pooled. Without exogenous stimuli, around 0.5 uM CFSE-labeled PBMCs were cultured serum-free. The germline gives CDR1 SQVTM, CDR2 ANQGSEA. V gave up 4 bases and J gave up 5 bases, with 8 bases separating them. This CDR3 is 11 amino acids long. For this clone: Antigen specificity is unknown.

The J gene is TRBJ2-5, the V gene TRBV29-1; D unclear. This clonotype originated in a human donor with multiple sclerosis. Material: PBMCs from blood kept in culture. The CDR3 DNA is TGCAGCGTTGCCACGGTCGAGACCCAGTACTTC. It encodes CSVATVETQYF.